What follows describes a single T cell receptor (beta chain). This record comes from a study of control samples from healthy donors and cancer patients. TCRdb's copy holds only in-frame clones and misses some; the assay was immunoSEQ multiplex PCR. The data hold 95,000 to 120,000 clones, with approximately 80% observed a single time. The V gene's germline CDR1 is LNHNV and CDR2 YYDKDF (reference sequence). The V gene lost 8 bases and the J gene lost 10 bases, with 18 bases spanning the gap. The CDR3 sequence is 13 residues long. The clonotype comes from a man aged 18-30 years in good health. The V and J genes are TRBV15 and TRBJ1-5; the D is unclear. Input material: blood. CDR3 DNA sequence: TGTGCCACCGCCACTGGGTTTATTAGTCCCCAGCATTTT. It translates to CATATGFISPQHF. The entire variable domain, with the rest obtained from reference TRBV15 and TRBJ1-5, is as follows: DAMVIQNPRYQVTQFGKPVTLSCSQTLNHNVMYWYQQKSSQAPKLLFHYYDKDFNNEADTPDNFQSRRPNTSFCFLDIRSPGLGDTAMYLCATATGFISPQHFGDGTRLSIL.